The next 22 T cell receptor beta chains were all read from a single sample in a study of shared clonotypes between healthy human individuals. Only in-frame clones appear in the TCRdb table, and some are missing; sequencing was by immunoSEQ multiplex PCR. The table lists approximately 980,000 clones, 76% of them singletons. Material for sequencing was memory CD4+ T cells sorted from blood. Subset given: CD45RA-negative fraction. The receptors were sampled from a man in his late teens or twenties in good health.

The V and J genes are TRBV6-5 and TRBJ2-3, with D hard to call. The V end lost 2 bases, the J end lost 5 bases, and 11 bases lay between the germline ends. Per the germline V gene, CDR1 is MNHEY and CDR2 is SVGAGI. The CDR3 consists of 14 residues. CDR3 sequence reads: CASSYARAGDTQYF. CDR3 DNA: TGTGCCAGCAGTTACGCCCGGGCAGGAGATACGCAGTATTTT.

This sequence joins TRBV6-5 and TRBJ2-4; a weak D match, TRBD1 (6 bases). Trimming stripped 4 bases from V and 7 bases from J, with 17 bases between. There are 15 residues in the CDR3. The V gene's germline CDR1 is MNHEY and CDR2 SVGAGI. The CDR3 region has the DNA TGTGCCAGCAGTTTGGACGGGCCAGGGGTGAACATTCAGTACTTC. This codes for CASSLDGPGVNIQYF.

The chain recombines TRBV5-6 with TRBJ1-1, with D unresolved. V gave up 8 bases and J gave up 0 bases, with 20 bases separating them. Per the germline V gene, CDR1 is SGHDT and CDR2 is YYEEEE. The CDR3 is 16 residues long. The CDR3 nucleotides read TGTGCCAGGAAAGAGGCGAAGCATAAGTTGAACACTGAAGCTTTCTTT. Protein product: CARKEAKHKLNTEAFF.

The chain combines TRBV5-1 with TRBJ2-3; no clear D. In germline, CDR1 is SGHRS, CDR2 YFSETQ. V was clipped by 5 bases and J by 2 bases, with 6 bases between them. The CDR3 spans 12 residues. The CDR3 loop reads CASRTNTDTQYF. The CDR3 nucleotides read TGCGCCAGCAGAACTAACACAGATACGCAGTATTTT.

V is TRBV11-3 and J is TRBJ1-6; D is ambiguous. The CDR3 runs 13 residues. CDR1 is SGHNT, CDR2 YENEEA, per germline. Trimming took off 0 bases at V and 9 bases at J, with 6 bases between the two ends. The CDR3: CASSLDIVSPLHF. In nucleotides, the CDR3 is TGTGCCAGCAGCTTAGATATCGTTTCACCCCTCCACTTT. Using reference TRBV11-3 and TRBJ1-6 for the parts outside the CDR3, the full variable domain is EAGVVQSPRYKIIEKKQPVAFWCNPISGHNTLYWYLQNLGQGPELLIRYENEEAVDDSQLPKDRFSAERLKGVDSTLKIQPAELGDSAVYLCASSLDIVSPLHFGNGTRLTVT.

The V and J genes are TRBV18 and TRBJ2-5; D is ambiguous. The V end was cut by 6 bases, the J end by 4 bases, with 18 bases between. Germline CDR1 reads KGHSH; CDR2 reads LQKENI. CDR3 size: 15 residues. CDR3 amino acids: CASSHDIGFGETQYF. Here the CDR3 DNA reads TGTGCCAGCTCCCACGACATTGGGTTTGGAGAGACCCAGTACTTC.

This clone was recorded only once. V is TRBV7-9 and J is TRBJ2-7, with a tentative D call TRBD1 (5 bases). CDR1 is SEHNR, CDR2 FQNEAQ, per germline (reference sequence). This CDR3 has 14 amino acids. V gave up 5 bases and J gave up 6 bases, with 17 bases separating them. The CDR3 DNA sequence: TGTGCCAGCAGCGCCCGAGGTTGGGGCGGCGAGCAGTACTTC. Residues: CASSARGWGGEQYF.

In this sample, this clone turned up once. The chain combines TRBV18 with TRBJ2-1; possible D gene TRBD1, 6 bases. The germline V and J ends were trimmed by 3 bases and 0 bases, with 15 bases remaining between them. Germline V lookup: CDR1 KGHSH, CDR2 LQKENI. CDR3 length: 17 amino acids. In DNA, the CDR3 is TGTGCCAGCTCACCGGCACAGGGAAAAGGCTCCTACAATGAGCAGTTCTTC. It codes for CASSPAQGKGSYNEQFF.

The chain joins TRBV7-8 to TRBJ2-1, with D hard to call. The V end lost 5 bases, the J end lost 10 bases, and 9 bases lay between the germline ends. The CDR3 spans 11 residues. Per the germline V gene, CDR1 is SGHVS and CDR2 is FQNEAQ. CDR3 nucleotides: TGTGCCAGCAGCGGGAAGACGGAGCAGTTCTTC. Protein sequence: CASSGKTEQFF.

Comments on this clone: Other DNA sequences in this specimen translate into the identical CDR3. J is TRBJ1-2 and V is TRBV28, with D perhaps matching TRBD1 (6 bases). Germline assignment: CDR1 MDHEN and CDR2 SYDVKM. The CDR3 has 14 amino acids. V was clipped by 6 bases and J by 2 bases, with 13 bases between them. The CDR3 loop is CASSLGGANYGYTF. DNA of the CDR3: TGTGCCAGCAGCCTCGGGGGGGCGAACTATGGCTACACCTTC.

The rearrangement uses TRBV7-9 and TRBJ2-3, with a possible D match to TRBD2 (6 bases). Per the germline V gene, CDR1 is SEHNR and CDR2 is FQNEAQ (reference sequence). The CDR3 is made up of 13 amino acids. The V and J ends lost 8 bases and 1 base respectively, with 10 bases between them. The CDR3 here is CASGASGTDTQYF. The CDR3 coding sequence is TGTGCCAGCGGGGCTAGCGGCACAGATACGCAGTATTTT.

This clone came up once. The chain carries TRBV19 and TRBJ2-7; 11 nucleotides align to TRBD2. Germline CDR1 and CDR2: LNHDA and SQIVND (reference sequence). The CDR3 sequence is 15 residues long. Trimming took 1 base from V and 2 from J; bases not matched to a gene: 1. The CDR3 protein is CASSIAGLAAYEQYF. CDR3 nucleotide sequence: TGTGCCAGTAGTATAGCGGGACTAGCGGCCTACGAGCAGTACTTC.

At least ten counts were recorded for this clone. Given a much more abundant clone one base away, this may be a read error. The J gene is TRBJ2-7, the V gene TRBV7-8; 8 bases are a match to TRBD1. This CDR3 has 13 amino acids. Trimming at V came to 5 bases and at J to 3 bases, leaving 3 bases not matched to a gene. Germline lookup yields CDR1 SGHVS and CDR2 FQNEAQ. CDR3 protein: CASSRTGIYEQYF. CDR3 in DNA: TGTGCCAGCAGCCGGACAGGGATCTACGAGCAGTACTTC.

This chain links TRBV18 with TRBJ2-7, with D tentatively TRBD1 (5 bases). The CDR3 sequence is 14 residues long. The germline gives CDR1 KGHSH, CDR2 LQKENI. Trimming pared 2 bases from V and 2 bases from J, leaving 10 bases between. The CDR3 DNA is TGTGCCAGCTCACCAACAGGATGGACCTACGAGCAGTACTTC. It translates to CASSPTGWTYEQYF.

Worth noting for this clone: Other nucleotide sequences in the sample specify the same CDR3. This chain uses TRBV5-1 with TRBJ1-4; 9 nucleotides line up with TRBD1. Trimming at V came to 3 bases and at J to 0 bases, leaving 3 bases not matched to a gene. The CDR3 length is 16 residues. Per the germline V gene, CDR1 is SGHRS and CDR2 is YFSETQ. CDR3 loop: CASSSDRGATNEKLFF. CDR3 in DNA: TGCGCCAGCAGCTCCGACAGGGGGGCAACTAATGAAAAACTGTTTTTT.

This clone was seen more than once but under ten times. The chain employs TRBV10-3 and TRBJ2-4, with TRBD1 identical over 9 bases. The CDR3 contains 15 residues. J was trimmed by 7 bases and V by 0 bases; bases with no gene match: 4. Germline CDR1 reads ENHRY; CDR2 reads SYGVKD. CDR3 region: CAISESQQGANIQYF. The CDR3 nucleotides are TGTGCCATCAGTGAGTCCCAACAGGGGGCGAACATTCAGTACTTC.

This chain uses TRBV6-5 with TRBJ2-7, with 9 bases aligning to TRBD2. The CDR3 contains 15 residues. Unmatched junction bases numbered 4, after V lost 0 bases and J lost 4 bases. Germline values: CDR1 MNHEY, CDR2 SVGAGI. The CDR3 protein is CASSYSPSGAYEQYF. In nucleotides, the CDR3 is TGTGCCAGCAGTTACTCGCCTAGCGGGGCTTACGAGCAGTACTTC.

This chain uses TRBV5-6 with TRBJ1-5, with a possible D match to TRBD1 (6 bases). The V gene's germline CDR1 is SGHDT and CDR2 YYEEEE. The CDR3 extends over 15 amino acids. The V gene lost 0 bases and the J gene lost 5 bases, with 12 bases spanning the gap. DNA for the CDR3: TGTGCCAGCAGCTTGGCACAGGACAGTCATCAGCCCCAGCATTTT. Protein sequence: CASSLAQDSHQPQHF.

This clone appeared once. This rearrangement joins TRBV18 to TRBJ1-3; D remains ambiguous. V was trimmed by 0 bases and J by 8 bases, leaving 8 bases between them. The CDR3 runs to 13 residues. Germline V lookup: CDR1 KGHSH, CDR2 LQKENI. The CDR3 nucleotides read TGTGCCAGCTCACCACCGGATGTAGACACCATATATTTT. Its protein is CASSPPDVDTIYF.

The gene calls are TRBV7-9 and TRBJ2-5; D is perhaps TRBD1 or TRBD2 (6 bases each). Looked up from germline, CDR1 is SEHNR and CDR2 is FQNEAQ (reference sequence). V was cut by 3 bases and J by 2 bases, with 10 bases left in between. The CDR3 extends over 14 amino acids. The CDR3 loop is CASSFRGGQETQYF. In DNA form, the CDR3 reads TGTGCCAGCAGCTTTCGAGGGGGGCAAGAGACCCAGTACTTC.

On this clone itself: Only one base separates this from a far larger clonotype, so it likely reflects a read error. V gene TRBV19 combines with J gene TRBJ2-3; D unclear. V shed 4 bases and J shed 5 bases, with 1 base lying between them. CDR3 length: 10 amino acids. Germline CDR1 is LNHDA and CDR2 is SQIVND (reference sequence). The CDR3 sequence: CASSRDTQYF. CDR3 sequence (DNA): TGTGCCAGTAGTAGAGATACGCAGTATTTT.

The rearrangement uses TRBV19 and TRBJ1-2, with no clear D. Looked up from germline, CDR1 is LNHDA and CDR2 is SQIVND (reference sequence). This CDR3 region has 12 residues. Trimming left V 4 bases short and J 7 bases short, with 10 bases between. The chain's CDR3 is CASSSLPGGYTF. Here the CDR3 DNA reads TGTGCCAGTAGTAGCCTGCCGGGTGGCTACACCTTC.